This TCR beta chain emerged from a study of blood T cell repertoires in COVID-19. About the study: Material from acute and convalescent COVID-19 was sourced from the United States, Italy and Spain.

Authors' processing steps: How many nucleated cells were present was estimated from reference gene primer amplification. The assay was immunoSEQ multiplex PCR, and TCRdb's table has in-frame clones only and misses some. V and J calls and clone size are copied from that table; D and trimming were computed from the DNA. The repertoire has about 78,000 clones, around 80% of them found once; the top ten carry less than 6%. The clonotype comes from a man aged 60 to 75 with active or convalescent COVID-19. Sequenced sample: peripheral blood.

Written as DNA, the CDR3 is TGTGCCTGGAGAGAGTCCGGGACCTACGAGCAGTACTTC. Translating gives CAWRESGTYEQYF. The chain carries TRBV30 and TRBJ2-7, with a weak D call TRBD2 (5 bases). The CDR3 runs 13 residues. Germline V gene sequence: CDR1 GTSNPN, CDR2 SVGIG (reference sequence). Between the trimmed V and J ends, which lost 3 bases and 2 bases, there was a span of 11 bases.